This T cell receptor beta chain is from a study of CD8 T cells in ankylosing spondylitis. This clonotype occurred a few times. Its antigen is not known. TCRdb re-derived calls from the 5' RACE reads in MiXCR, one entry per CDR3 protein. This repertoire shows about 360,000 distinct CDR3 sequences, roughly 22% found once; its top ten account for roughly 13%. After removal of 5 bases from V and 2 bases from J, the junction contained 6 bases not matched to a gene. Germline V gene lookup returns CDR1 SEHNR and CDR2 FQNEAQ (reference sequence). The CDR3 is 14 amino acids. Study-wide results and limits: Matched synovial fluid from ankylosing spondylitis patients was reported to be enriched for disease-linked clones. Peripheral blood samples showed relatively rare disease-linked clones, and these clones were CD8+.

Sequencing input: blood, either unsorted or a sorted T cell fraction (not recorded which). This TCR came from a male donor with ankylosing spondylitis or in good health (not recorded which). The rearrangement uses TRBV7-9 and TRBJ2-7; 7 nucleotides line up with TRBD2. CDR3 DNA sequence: TGTGCCAGCAGCCCTAGAGGACTAGCCTACGAGCAGTACTTC. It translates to CASSPRGLAYEQYF.